Listed below are T cell receptor beta chains from one sample, sequenced in a study of CD8 T cells in ankylosing spondylitis. One entry per CDR3 protein results from TCRdb running MiXCR on the 5' RACE reads. Of 240,000 or so distinct CDR3 sequences in the sample, around 10% are singletons; the top ten hold under 8%. Sequencing input: blood, either unsorted or a sorted T cell fraction (not recorded which). The source is a male donor with ankylosing spondylitis or in good health (not recorded which). Each CDR3 is given with its conserved first and last residue. D genes are given only for firm matches. A row's size may be missing; if present it is once, few, many or a size class.

>TRBD2|many|TRBV5-6|TRBJ2-1
CASSRSGREQFF
TGTGCCAGCAGCCGTAGCGGGAGAGAGCAGTTCTTC
>TRBD2|many|TRBV20-1|TRBJ2-3
CSAPGLLTDTQYF
TGCAGTGCTCCGGGACTACTCACAGATACGCAGTATTTT
>TRBD2|many|TRBV12-3/TRBV12-4|TRBJ2-5
CASSFGLAGLGRETQYF
TGTGCCAGCAGTTTTGGCCTAGCGGGACTGGGAAGGGAGACCCAGTACTTC
>NA|many|TRBV5-1|TRBJ1-4
CASSLNRDAEKLFF
TGCGCCAGCAGCTTGAACAGGGATGCTGAAAAACTGTTTTTT
>TRBD1|many|TRBV20-1|TRBJ2-1
CSARDHTGQAGFEQFF
TGCAGTGCTAGAGATCACACTGGACAGGCCGGATTCGAGCAGTTCTTC
>TRBD1|few|TRBV5-1|TRBJ1-1
CASSLYRGGQDTNTEAFF
TGCGCCAGCAGCTTGTATAGAGGTGGACAGGACACGAACACTGAAGCTTTCTTT
>NA|many|TRBV5-6|TRBJ1-3
CASSLSGPSPGNTIYF
TGTGCCAGCAGCTTGAGCGGTCCTTCTCCTGGAAACACCATATATTTT
>TRBD2|few|TRBV20-1|TRBJ2-1
CSASGASSYNEQFF
TGCAGTGCGAGCGGGGCCAGCTCCTACAATGAGCAGTTCTTC
>NA|many|TRBV12-3/TRBV12-4|TRBJ1-4
CASSFMGLANEKLFF
TGTGCCAGCAGTTTCATGGGGCTGGCTAATGAAAAACTGTTTTTT
>NA|many|TRBV18|TRBJ2-3
CASSQTAGTDTQYF
TGTGCCAGCTCACAAACCGCGGGGACAGATACGCAGTATTTT
>TRBD2|NA|TRBV18|TRBJ2-7
CASSPSPSGGYEQYF
TGTGCCAGCTCACCCAGTCCTAGCGGGGGTTACGAGCAGTACTTC
>TRBD1|few|TRBV7-3|TRBJ2-1
CASSSIAGTGQFF
TGTGCCAGCAGCTCTATAGCCGGGACAGGGCAGTTCTTC
>NA|NA|TRBV11-2|TRBJ2-2
CASSLDGRPGATANTGELFF
TGTGCCAGCAGCTTAGATGGGCGACCTGGTGCAACAGCGAACACCGGGGAGCTGTTTTTT
>TRBD2|many|TRBV24-1|TRBJ2-1
CATSELAGGGEQFF
TGTGCCACCAGTGAACTAGCGGGAGGAGGTGAGCAGTTCTTC
>NA|many|TRBV5-1|TRBJ2-3
CASSLGGTSTDTQYF
TGCGCCAGCAGCTTGGGCGGGACTAGCACAGATACGCAGTATTTT
>TRBD2|few|TRBV5-1|TRBJ2-2
CASSYRLAGGPLNTGELFF
TGCGCCAGCAGCTACCGACTAGCGGGAGGGCCTCTTAACACCGGGGAGCTGTTTTTT
>NA|NA|TRBV11-2|TRBJ2-2
CASSLRPNTGELFF
TGTGCCAGCAGCTTAAGGCCGAACACCGGGGAGCTGTTTTTT
>NA|many|TRBV7-8|TRBJ2-5
CASSSSETQYF
TGTGCCAGCAGCTCCTCGGAGACCCAGTACTTC
>NA|few|TRBV9|TRBJ2-2
CASSVEARGAGELFF
TGTGCCAGCAGCGTAGAGGCCAGGGGGGCCGGGGAGCTGTTTTTT
>TRBD1|many|TRBV11-2|TRBJ1-2
CASSLADRDWGYTF
TGTGCCAGCAGCTTAGCGGACAGGGATTGGGGCTACACCTTC
>NA|NA|TRBV6-5|TRBJ1-4
CASSYSRTAGEENDEKLFF
TGTGCCAGCAGTTACTCCCGGACAGCAGGGGAGGAGAATGATGAAAAACTGTTTTTT
>NA|many|TRBV5-1|TRBJ2-1
CASSSVQVANEQFF
TGCGCCAGCTCATCTGTCCAGGTCGCCAATGAGCAGTTCTTC
>NA|many|TRBV15|TRBJ2-3
CATSRASGVGADTQYF
TGTGCCACCAGCAGAGCTTCGGGAGTAGGAGCAGATACGCAGTATTTT
>NA|many|TRBV7-2|TRBJ1-5
CASSWGNQPQHF
TGTGCCAGCAGCTGGGGAAATCAGCCCCAGCATTTT
>NA|few|TRBV2|TRBJ2-7
CASIIKGPYEQYF
TGTGCCAGCATCATAAAAGGTCCCTACGAGCAGTACTTC
>NA|NA|TRBV7-8|TRBJ2-5
CASSLARWLQETQYF
TGTGCCAGCAGCTTAGCTCGGTGGCTTCAAGAGACCCAGTACTTC
>NA|many|TRBV5-1|TRBJ2-3
CASSSRFSRRTDTQYF
TGCGCCAGCAGCTCGAGGTTCAGCAGGCGCACAGATACGCAGTATTTT
>TRBD2|few|TRBV5-8|TRBJ2-2
CASSFEGREVIGELFF
TGTGCCAGCAGCTTCGAGGGGCGGGAGGTGATCGGGGAGCTGTTTTTT
>NA|many|TRBV12-3/TRBV12-4|TRBJ1-5
CASSLEDSNQPQHF
TGTGCCAGCAGTTTAGAGGACAGCAATCAGCCCCAGCATTTT
>NA|many|TRBV29-1|TRBJ2-7
CSASGDSYLYEQYF
TGCAGCGCGTCAGGGGACTCCTATCTCTACGAGCAGTACTTC
>TRBD2|few|TRBV27|TRBJ2-5
CASSSLAGGPQTQYF
TGTGCCAGCAGCTCCCTAGCGGGAGGGCCCCAGACCCAGTACTTC
>NA|few|TRBV20-1|TRBJ2-1
CSARDLGGSYNEQFF
TGCAGTGCTAGAGATCTTGGGGGGTCCTACAATGAGCAGTTCTTC
>NA|NA|TRBV5-4|TRBJ2-2
CASSLGLLSGELFF
TGTGCCAGCAGCTTGGGGCTCCTTTCCGGGGAGCTGTTTTTT
>NA|NA|TRBV7-6|TRBJ2-5
CASSVSSQETQYF
TGTGCCAGCAGCGTTAGTAGCCAAGAGACCCAGTACTTC
>NA|many|TRBV5-1|TRBJ2-4
CASSLGLFDIQYF
TGCGCCAGCAGCTTGGGGCTCTTTGACATTCAGTACTTC
>NA|NA|TRBV12-5|TRBJ2-1
CASGLGGPTEQFF
TGTGCTAGTGGTTTGGGGGGCCCTACTGAGCAGTTCTTC
>NA|few|TRBV2|TRBJ2-3
CASRSWDTQYF
TGTGCCAGCAGGAGCTGGGATACGCAGTATTTT
>NA|many|TRBV20-1|TRBJ1-5
CSQMSGANQPQHF
TGCAGTCAGATGTCTGGCGCTAATCAGCCCCAGCATTTT